Shown below are 27 T cell receptor beta chains from a single sample sequenced in a study of shared clonotypes between healthy human individuals (dated by TCRdb to the early 2020s). Library prep was done by the immunoSEQ multiplex PCR assay. TCRdb mirrors the immuneACCESS table, restricted to in-frame sequences. Some clones are absent from its copies; in checked studies, under half trace to an unresolved V gene, and the reason for the others is unknown. The sample profile shows roughly 1.5 million clones; approximately 98% of them were found once. The top ten clonotypes cover approximately 0.45% of the sample. Material: naive CD4+ T cells sorted from blood. The sample's cell subset or site label, in plain terms: CD45RA+ positively selected. The receptors stem from a young man in good health.

The chain is built from TRBV2 and TRBJ2-1; 11 bases are a match to TRBD2. V shed 6 bases and J 8 bases; nucleotides not matched to a gene: 9. The CDR3 has 15 amino acids. The germline CDR1 and CDR2 sequences are SNHLY and FYNNEI. The CDR3 here is CASSPQLAGADEQFF. CDR3 in DNA: TGTGCCAGCAGCCCACAACTAGCGGGAGCGGATGAGCAGTTCTTC.

The rearrangement joins TRBV30 to TRBJ2-1, with D possibly matching TRBD2 (6 bases). Germline V gene sequence: CDR1 GTSNPN, CDR2 SVGIG (reference sequence). V was trimmed by 4 bases and J by 1 base, leaving 11 bases between them. There are 14 residues in the CDR3. The CDR3 DNA sequence: TGTGCCTGGAATAAGGCGGGATCCTACAATGAGCAGTTCTTC. This translates into CAWNKAGSYNEQFF.

This sequence joins TRBV5-4 and TRBJ2-7; 12 bases are shared with TRBD2. CDR1 is SGHNT and CDR2 is YYREEE in the germline V gene (reference sequence). The CDR3 contains 15 residues. V shed 3 bases and J 6 bases; nucleotides not matched to a gene: 7. CDR3 sequence reads: CASSSGLAGGVEQYF. DNA for the CDR3: TGTGCCAGCAGCTCCGGTCTAGCGGGAGGGGTCGAGCAGTACTTC.

The CDR3: CASSAPAGTRDSYEQYF. DNA of the CDR3: TGTGCCAGCAGCGCCCCCGCCGGGACTAGGGACTCCTACGAGCAGTACTTC. This chain links TRBV13 with TRBJ2-7, with 8 bases lining up with TRBD2. Trimming removed 5 bases from V and 0 bases from J; junction bases left unmatched: 12. The CDR3 totals 17 residues. CDR1 and CDR2 (germline): PRHDT, FYEKMQ (reference sequence).

The V call is TRBV2, the J call TRBJ2-1; D is ambiguous. Germline CDR1 is SNHLY and CDR2 is FYNNEI. Trimming pared 6 bases from V and 5 bases from J, leaving 14 bases between. The CDR3 has 14 amino acids. CDR3: CASSSPDPNNEQFF. The CDR3 DNA is TGTGCCAGCAGCTCTCCTGACCCTAACAATGAGCAGTTCTTC.

As for this clone: This sample also contains other DNA sequences that code for the same CDR3. V is TRBV5-1 and J is TRBJ1-3; tentatively, D is TRBD1 (6 bases). The V and J ends lost 2 bases and 2 bases respectively, with 8 bases between them. CDR1 SGHRS and CDR2 YFSETQ come from the germline V gene. This CDR3 comprises 14 residues. CDR3 DNA: TGCGCCAGCAGCTTAACAGGGACTGGAAACACCATATATTTT. It yields the protein CASSLTGTGNTIYF.

The chain is built from TRBV4-1 and TRBJ2-7, with D unresolved. The length of the CDR3 is 12 residues. CDR1 is MGHRA and CDR2 is YSYEKL in the germline V gene. Trimming left V 0 bases short and J 7 bases short, with 7 bases between. CDR3 protein: CASSQDPREQYF. In nucleotides, the CDR3 is TGCGCCAGCAGCCAAGATCCCAGGGAGCAGTACTTC.

This chain connects TRBV7-2 to TRBJ2-3, with 12 bases aligning to TRBD1. The length of the CDR3 is 15 residues. Germline V gene data show CDR1 as SGHTA and CDR2 as FQGNSA. The V gene end was trimmed by 6 bases and the J gene end by 0 bases; junction bases not matched to a gene: 1. This CDR3 is CASRGQGASTDTQYF. The CDR3 nucleotides read TGTGCCAGCAGGGGACAGGGGGCTAGCACAGATACGCAGTATTTT.

V is TRBV19 and J is TRBJ2-1; 10 nucleotides match TRBD1. The germline V gene has CDR1 LNHDA and CDR2 SQIVND (reference sequence). The CDR3 length is 15 residues. Unmatched junction bases numbered 6, after V lost 3 bases and J lost 7 bases. The CDR3 region is CASSIWTGGGNEQFF. CDR3 coding DNA: TGTGCCAGTAGTATTTGGACAGGGGGTGGGAATGAGCAGTTCTTC.

The chain has TRBV15 and TRBJ1-1; unclear D gene. Germline loops: CDR1 LNHNV, CDR2 YYDKDF (reference sequence). Trimming removed 0 bases from V and 1 base from J, with 12 bases in between. This CDR3 comprises 16 residues. CDR3 protein: CATSRDQITGNTEAFF. DNA of the CDR3: TGTGCCACCAGCAGAGATCAGATTACTGGGAACACTGAAGCTTTCTTT.

A remark on this clone: Other nucleotide sequences in the sample specify the same CDR3. The V gene is TRBV18, the J gene TRBJ2-2; D is undetermined. The CDR3 sequence is 13 residues long. Germline values: CDR1 KGHSH, CDR2 LQKENI. V lost 3 bases to trimming and J lost 1 base, with 3 bases between them. The CDR3 DNA sequence: TGTGCCAGCTCACCCATGAACACCGGGGAGCTGTTTTTT. Its translation: CASSPMNTGELFF.

This chain joins TRBV9 and TRBJ2-7, with 10 bases aligning to TRBD2. The length of the CDR3 is 17 residues. V lost 3 bases, J lost 0 bases, and 9 bases stayed unmatched. The germline V gene encodes CDR1 SGDLS and CDR2 YYNGEE. This CDR3 is CASSAGTSAFSSYEQYF. The CDR3 nucleotides read TGTGCCAGCAGCGCCGGGACTAGCGCTTTTAGCTCCTACGAGCAGTACTTC.

This rearrangement joins TRBV29-1 to TRBJ2-2; 7 bases match TRBD1. Germline CDR1 SQVTM, CDR2 ANQGSEA. The CDR3 loop spans 13 amino acids. With V trimmed by 4 bases and J by 3 bases, 2 bases remained unmatched. The CDR3 DNA is TGCAGCGTTGGCACAGGGGACACCGGGGAGCTGTTTTTT. It is translated as CSVGTGDTGELFF.

The V gene is TRBV6-5, the J gene TRBJ2-7; 7 bases align to TRBD1. V shed 7 bases, J shed 3 bases, and the junction held 12 bases outside the gene matches. This CDR3 region has 15 residues. Germline V gene sequence: CDR1 MNHEY, CDR2 SVGAGI. The CDR3 DNA reads as TGTGCCAGCAAACTCACAGGGGAGCCCTTCTACGAGCAGTACTTC. Amino acid sequence: CASKLTGEPFYEQYF.

The chain is built from TRBV19 and TRBJ2-7, with TRBD2 matching over 9 bases. Germline V CDR1 and CDR2: LNHDA, SQIVND (reference sequence). The CDR3 has 17 residues. Germline trimming cut 5 bases from V and 1 base from J; bases unmatched to any gene: 12. CDR3 coding DNA: TGTGCCAGTAGTCCCAAGGGACTAGCAGCCTTATCCTACGAGCAGTACTTC. This sequence encodes CASSPKGLAALSYEQYF. The full variable domain, in which reference TRBV19 and TRBJ2-7 provide the parts outside the CDR3, is DGGITQSPKYLFRKEGQNVTLSCEQNLNHDAMYWYRQDPGQGLRLIYYSQIVNDFQKGDIAEGYSVSREKKESFPLTVTSAQKNPTAFYLCASSPKGLAALSYEQYFGPGTRLTVT.

The chain's CDR3 is CASSFLGTRNTEAFF. The CDR3 DNA sequence: TGTGCCAGCAGCTTCTTGGGGACACGGAACACTGAAGCTTTCTTT. The chain combines TRBV5-6 with TRBJ1-1; D perhaps matches TRBD1 (6 bases). The germline gives CDR1 SGHDT, CDR2 YYEEEE. CDR3 length: 15 residues. V shed 2 bases and J shed 1 base, with 12 bases lying between them.

The chain links TRBV2 to TRBJ1-5; TRBD1 might be the D (5 bases). The CDR3 extends over 15 amino acids. The V end was cut by 2 bases, the J end by 3 bases, with 11 bases between. CDR1 is SNHLY, CDR2 FYNNEI, per germline. The CDR3 loop is CASSEKGRNNQPQHF. CDR3 sequence (DNA): TGTGCCAGCAGTGAAAAGGGGCGAAACAATCAGCCCCAGCATTTT.

The chain carries TRBV28 and TRBJ1-4; 9 bases are a match to TRBD1. V lost 5 bases and J lost 7; bases outside the gene matches: 14. CDR1 is MDHEN, CDR2 SYDVKM, per germline. This CDR3 comprises 17 residues. CDR3 nucleotides: TGTGCCAGCAGTCCCACTGTCGGGGACAGGGATGGTGAAAAACTGTTTTTT. The encoded protein is CASSPTVGDRDGEKLFF.

The chain employs TRBV7-9 and TRBJ1-1; D unresolved. The ends were cut back, 1 base at V and 1 base at J, with 10 bases in the middle. Germline CDR1 reads SEHNR; CDR2 reads FQNEAQ (reference sequence). There are 15 residues in the CDR3. For the CDR3, the DNA is TGTGCCAGCAGCTTAGAGGCTGGGCAGAACACTGAAGCTTTCTTT. This gives the protein CASSLEAGQNTEAFF.

The rearrangement links TRBV7-9 to TRBJ2-7, with D uncertain. V gave up 5 bases and J gave up 3 bases, with 14 bases separating them. Germline assignment: CDR1 SEHNR and CDR2 FQNEAQ (reference sequence). This CDR3 has 14 amino acids. CDR3: CASSPFKLDYEQYF. In nucleotides, the CDR3 is TGTGCCAGCAGCCCCTTTAAGCTTGACTACGAGCAGTACTTC.

The V gene is TRBV11-2, the J gene TRBJ1-4; TRBD1 matches 9 bases. J gave up 11 bases and V 1 base, and 5 bases lay outside the gene matches. The CDR3 is made up of 14 amino acids. CDR1 and CDR2 (germline): SGHAT, FQNNGV. The CDR3 sequence is CASSLGGTGNKLFF. CDR3 sequence (DNA): TGTGCCAGCAGCTTAGGTGGGACAGGGAACAAACTGTTTTTT.

J is TRBJ2-7 and V is TRBV2, with 12 bases aligning to TRBD2. Per the germline V gene, CDR1 is SNHLY and CDR2 is FYNNEI. CDR3 size: 16 residues. V gave up 6 bases and J gave up 4 bases; unmatched junction bases: 10. The CDR3 region is CASRDRLAGVGYEQYF. CDR3 nucleotide sequence: TGTGCCAGCAGGGACCGACTAGCGGGAGTGGGTTACGAGCAGTACTTC. The whole variable domain, remainder taken from reference TRBV2 and TRBJ2-7, is EPEVTQTPSHQVTQMGQEVILRCVPISNHLYFYWYRQILGQKVEFLVSFYNNEISEKSEIFDDQFSVERPDGSNFTLKIRSTKLEDSAMYFCASRDRLAGVGYEQYFGPGTRLTVT.

V gene TRBV7-8 combines with J gene TRBJ1-2; tentative D call: TRBD1 (5 bases). V was trimmed by 10 bases and J by 4 bases, leaving 16 bases between them. This CDR3 region has 13 residues. The germline gives CDR1 SGHVS, CDR2 FQNEAQ. In nucleotides, the CDR3 is TGTGCCACCTCCCAGGGAGGGCCCTATGGCTACACCTTC. Translated, it gives CATSQGGPYGYTF.

The gene calls are TRBV6-1 and TRBJ1-1; D might be TRBD1 (6 bases). Germline CDR1 and CDR2: MNHNS and SASEGT. The CDR3 totals 14 residues. V shed 7 bases and J shed 5 bases, with 17 bases lying between them. CDR3 bases: TGTGCCAGCAATCAGGGGACGTCGGGGACTGAAGCTTTCTTT. Amino acids: CASNQGTSGTEAFF.

V usage is TRBV9 and J usage is TRBJ1-1; D gene unclear. Germline V lookup: CDR1 SGDLS, CDR2 YYNGEE. The CDR3 runs to 14 residues. The germline V and J ends were trimmed by 0 bases and 2 bases, with 8 bases remaining between them. The CDR3 DNA sequence: TGTGCCAGCAGCGTAGATGGCAGAAACACTGAAGCTTTCTTT. It yields the protein CASSVDGRNTEAFF.

The chain couples TRBV15 to TRBJ2-5; D perhaps matches TRBD1 (5 bases). The CDR3 extends over 15 amino acids. The germline CDR1 and CDR2 sequences are LNHNV and YYDKDF (reference sequence). Trimming cost V 0 bases and J 4 bases, with 12 bases left between them. The CDR3 coding sequence is TGTGCCACCAGCAGAGATCTAAGGGGCGCAGAGACCCAGTACTTC. Its protein product is CATSRDLRGAETQYF.

This chain connects TRBV5-5 to TRBJ2-7; D unclear. The CDR3 sequence is 16 residues long. V lost 0 bases and J lost 0, with 13 bases in between. Looked up from germline, CDR1 is SGHKS and CDR2 is YYEKEE (reference sequence). The CDR3 loop is CASSLVAGASSYEQYF. Written as DNA, the CDR3 is TGTGCCAGCAGCTTGGTGGCAGGAGCTAGCTCCTACGAGCAGTACTTC. The full variable domain, with the rest looked up from reference TRBV5-5 and TRBJ2-7, is DAGVTQSPTHLIKTRGQQVTLRCSPISGHKSVSWYQQVLGQGPQFIFQYYEKEERGRGNFPDRFSARQFPNYSSELNVNALLLGDSALYLCASSLVAGASSYEQYFGPGTRLTVT.